The 11 T cell receptor beta chains reported below all come from one sample, sequenced in a study of graft-versus-host responses after intestinal transplantation. TCRdb's table, derived via immunoSEQ multiplex PCR, lists solely in-frame clones and lacks some. The sample includes about 30,000 clones, around 94% seen only once; the top ten take roughly 0.72%. The sample consisted of PBMCs, taken roughly 68 days after intestinal transplant. The receptors originated from a human patient who received an intestinal transplant, so some T cells may come from the graft donor.

This chain uses TRBV11-2 with TRBJ2-3; the D is unclear. The CDR3 length is 12 residues. Germline CDR1 reads SGHAT; CDR2 reads FQNNGV. V lost 4 bases and J 3 bases, leaving 5 bases between the germline ends. The CDR3 region is CASSYPTDTQYF. DNA for the CDR3: TGTGCCAGCAGCTACCCTACAGATACGCAGTATTTT.

This clone was picked up one time. The chain combines TRBV2 with TRBJ2-1; 7 bases are shared with TRBD1. V shed 6 bases, J shed 0 bases, and the junction held 5 bases outside the gene matches. Germline V gives CDR1 SNHLY, CDR2 FYNNEI. The CDR3 sequence is 15 residues long. The CDR3 protein is CASRMGQSSYNEQFF. The CDR3, as DNA: TGTGCCAGCAGGATGGGACAGAGCTCCTACAATGAGCAGTTCTTC.

This clone was detected only once. The CDR3 DNA sequence: TGTGCCAGCAGCTTGGCGCCCGGGGAGCTGTTTTTT. It translates to CASSLAPGELFF. The chain has TRBV11-2 and TRBJ2-2; D is uncertain. The CDR3 consists of 12 residues. Germline V gene lookup returns CDR1 SGHAT and CDR2 FQNNGV. V lost 3 bases and J lost 6, with 5 bases in between.

This chain links TRBV19 with TRBJ2-7; 7 bases fit TRBD1. The CDR3 is 13 amino acids. Trimming cost V 3 bases and J 5 bases; bases outside gene matches: 4. The germline CDR1 and CDR2 sequences are LNHDA and SQIVND (reference sequence). The CDR3, as DNA: TGTGCCAGTAGTATGGGGGACAGACACGAGCAGTACTTC. As protein: CASSMGDRHEQYF.

The J gene is TRBJ1-5, the V gene TRBV7-9; tentative D call: TRBD1 (5 bases). The CDR3 consists of 15 residues. Germline CDR1 SEHNR, CDR2 FQNEAQ (reference sequence). Trimming pared 0 bases from V and 6 bases from J, leaving 12 bases between. The CDR3 here is CASSLAGGGTQPQHF. The CDR3 DNA is TGTGCCAGCAGCTTAGCTGGGGGGGGAACTCAGCCCCAGCATTTT.

The genes are TRBV30 and TRBJ2-1; D is unclear. Trimming took 3 bases from V and 12 from J, leaving 12 bases between them. The CDR3 length is 11 residues. Germline lookup yields CDR1 GTSNPN and CDR2 SVGIG (reference sequence). The CDR3, as DNA: TGTGCCTGGAGCCTGAGGCTATCGCAGTTCTTC. This gives the protein CAWSLRLSQFF.

The V and J genes are TRBV29-1 and TRBJ2-1; D is uncertain. Germline V gene sequence: CDR1 SQVTM, CDR2 ANQGSEA. The germline V and J ends were trimmed by 0 bases and 9 bases, with 9 bases remaining between them. The CDR3 contains 12 residues. Written as DNA, the CDR3 is TGCAGCGTTGAAGATCTGGGGATTGAGCAGTTCTTC. Amino acids: CSVEDLGIEQFF.

This sequence joins TRBV27 and TRBJ1-1; 8 positions agree with TRBD1. Germline values: CDR1 MNHEY, CDR2 SMNVEV (reference sequence). V shed 3 bases and J 2 bases; nucleotides not matched to a gene: 2. The CDR3 is 14 amino acids. The CDR3 protein is CASSLQGANTEAFF. DNA for the CDR3: TGTGCCAGCAGTTTGCAGGGGGCTAACACTGAAGCTTTCTTT.

The rearrangement links TRBV7-9 to TRBJ2-5; either TRBD1 or TRBD2 may fit D (5 bases each). Deletions cut 5 bases from V and 0 bases from J, with 16 bases between. Germline lookup yields CDR1 SEHNR and CDR2 FQNEAQ (reference sequence). The CDR3 has 16 residues. The chain's CDR3 is CASSKRDAGYQETQYF. CDR3 DNA sequence: TGTGCCAGCAGCAAAAGGGACGCTGGGTACCAAGAGACCCAGTACTTC. The full variable domain, rest sourced from reference TRBV7-9 and TRBJ2-5, is DTGVSQNPRHKITKRGQNVTFRCDPISEHNRLYWYRQTLGQGPEFLTYFQNEAQLEKSRLLSDRFSAERPKGSFSTLEIQRTEQGDSAMYLCASSKRDAGYQETQYFGPGTRLLVL.

The J gene is TRBJ2-1, the V gene TRBV23-1; tentative D call: TRBD1 (6 bases). TRBV23-1 is placed among ORFs of uncertain function. V lost 0 bases to trimming and J lost 8 bases, with 17 bases between them. The CDR3 extends over 16 amino acids. The CDR3 DNA reads TGCGCCAGCAGTCAATCGAAGGCGACAGGAGGCGATGAGCAGTTCTTC. Its protein is CASSQSKATGGDEQFF.

This CDR3 reads CASSQNWSFRTSGSYEQYF. The DNA for the CDR3 is TGTGCCAGCAGCCAAAATTGGTCCTTTCGGACTAGCGGGAGCTACGAGCAGTACTTC. This chain links TRBV14 with TRBJ2-7, with 13 bases fitting TRBD2. Germline values: CDR1 SGHDN, CDR2 FVKESK. V lost 2 bases, J lost 3 bases, and 13 bases stayed unmatched. The CDR3 totals 19 residues.